This TCR beta chain was sequenced in a study of blood T cells in healthy people across ages. Through a sample-barcoded 5' primer and a J-beta primer mix, a second PCR was run for about 6 to 11 cycles. All cDNA molecules were each tagged by a template-switch adaptor with 12 random nucleotides. TCRdb independently ran MiXCR on the 5' RACE reads; one entry per CDR3 protein. The top ten hold 35% to 40% of the sample, which has 660,000 or so distinct CDR3 sequences, 58% seen once. Details on this clonotype: Its matching antigen is unknown.

Study results and limitations: CMV infection status of these donors was not known.

V lost 5 bases to trimming and J lost 4 bases; unmatched junction nucleotides: 4. The CDR3 is made up of 13 amino acids. CDR1 is WNHNN, CDR2 SYGVQD, per germline (reference sequence). The chain couples TRBV10-1 to TRBJ1-1; TRBD1 matches 7 bases. The source material was blood. The source is a man aged 55 to 70 in good health. The CDR3 sequence: CASSSGQVTEAFF. The CDR3 DNA follows: TGCGCCAGCAGTTCAGGACAGGTCACTGAAGCTTTCTTT.